The clone carrying this T cell receptor beta chain appeared once. Its antigen is not known. Each donor (without exception) was a healthy Caucasian. This specimen comes from a study of identical twins. Study results and limitations: Out-of-frame alpha sequences common to twins were enriched for low generation probability. Among beta out-of-frame sequences, excess sharing between twins appeared weaker.

The germline V gene encodes CDR1 MNHEY and CDR2 SMNVEV (reference sequence). CDR3 length: 14 amino acids. The germline V and J ends were trimmed by 6 bases and 9 bases, with 18 bases remaining between them. TCRdb independently ran MiXCR on the 5' RACE reads; one entry per CDR3 protein. Among more than 400,000 distinct CDR3 sequences listed, about 15% were seen once. The sample was also linked to a second study, of yellow fever vaccine responses in identical twins.

The source material was CD4+ T cells sorted from blood. This clonotype was sampled from a woman in her late teens or twenties in good health. V and J are TRBV27 and TRBJ2-1; perhaps TRBD2 as D (6 bases). The CDR3 coding sequence is TGTGCCAGCAGCCTAAGGAGCGGGTTCACTGAGCAGTTCTTC. Protein product: CASSLRSGFTEQFF.